These T cell receptor beta chains were read from a single sample in a study of vaccination and CD4 T cells after COVID-19. TCRdb passed the PCR reads through MiXCR, listing each CDR3 protein once. The data show a few thousand distinct CDR3 sequences, with around 40% seen just once and around 50% held by the top ten. Antigen specificity for these receptors is unknown. Sequencing was carried out using CD4+ T cells from blood, cultured in vitro. Every receptor here comes from a human donor in good health. The CDR3 runs from the conserved cysteine through the conserved F or W. A D gene is named only where the DNA matches it firmly. Clone size is shown for a subset of rows, as once, few, many or a class of expanded clone.

TRBV6-1	TRBJ1-5	few	NA	CASSEGTNWPQPQHF	TGTGCCAGCAGTGAGGGGACCAATTGGCCCCAGCCCCAGCATTTT
TRBV4-2	TRBJ2-7	NA	TRBD2	CASSPFLLAGTYEQYF	TGTGCCAGCAGCCCTTTTTTGCTAGCGGGGACCTACGAGCAGTACTTC
TRBV6-4	TRBJ2-1	NA	TRBD1	CASSDAAGGNNEQFF	TGTGCCAGCAGTGACGCGGCAGGGGGCAACAATGAGCAGTTCTTC
TRBV7-9	TRBJ1-2	few	NA	CASSLGGGSYGYTF	TGTGCCAGCAGCTTAGGCGGAGGCTCCTATGGCTACACCTTC
TRBV5-1	TRBJ2-7	NA	TRBD1	CASSFSDRDSDEQYF	TGCGCCAGCAGCTTCTCGGACAGGGACTCCGACGAGCAGTACTTC
TRBV7-2	TRBJ1-1	large	NA	CARDRRETNTEAFF	TGTGCCCGAGACCGGAGGGAAACGAACACTGAAGCTTTCTTT
TRBV7-6	TRBJ1-2	NA	TRBD1	CASSLDSSSDRVGGYTF	TGTGCCAGCAGCTTAGACTCATCATCCGACAGGGTGGGGGGCTACACCTTC
TRBV7-8	TRBJ1-6	once	NA	CASSWGPKGNSPLHF	TGTGCCAGCAGTTGGGGCCCAAAAGGAAATTCACCCCTCCACTTT
TRBV7-6	TRBJ1-5	NA	NA	CASSLGSGAGNQPQHF	TGTGCCAGCAGCTTAGGGTCAGGGGCGGGCAATCAGCCCCAGCATTTT
TRBV27	TRBJ2-7	NA	TRBD2	CASSGAGAGDEQYF	TGTGCCAGCAGTGGAGCGGGGGCAGGGGACGAGCAGTACTTC
TRBV6-1	TRBJ1-1	NA	NA	CASSTGSMNTEAFF	TGTGCCAGCAGCACGGGTTCGATGAACACTGAAGCTTTCTTT
TRBV7-8	TRBJ1-6	few	NA	CASSYGTAQFTPLHF	TGTGCCAGCAGCTACGGGACCGCCCAATTCACACCCCTCCACTTT
TRBV5-1	TRBJ1-2	NA	NA	CASSLGGRDYGYTF	TGCGCCAGCAGCTTGGGTGGCCGAGACTATGGCTACACCTTC
TRBV12-3/TRBV12-4	TRBJ1-3	NA	NA	CASSLVPSGTIYF	TGTGCCAGCAGTTTGGTACCCTCCGGGACCATATATTTT
TRBV6-1	TRBJ2-1	NA	TRBD2	CASSEEAGGYNEQFF	TGTGCCAGCAGTGAAGAAGCGGGGGGATACAATGAGCAGTTCTTC
TRBV30	TRBJ1-2	few	NA	CAWSATGYGYTF	TGTGCCTGGAGTGCAACAGGGTATGGCTACACCTTC
TRBV20-1	TRBJ1-5	NA	NA	CSARDLGSSNQPQHF	TGCAGTGCTAGAGATCTTGGCAGTAGCAATCAGCCCCAGCATTTT
TRBV20-1	TRBJ2-7	NA	NA	CSASRDNFYEQYF	TGCAGTGCTAGCCGGGACAACTTCTACGAGCAGTACTTC
TRBV2	TRBJ1-1	NA	NA	CASSGEVNTEAFF	TGTGCCAGCTCGGGGGAGGTGAACACTGAAGCTTTCTTT
TRBV20-1	TRBJ2-7	few	TRBD2	CSAGDSGGGRSYEQYF	TGCAGTGCCGGAGATAGCGGCGGGGGACGCTCCTACGAGCAGTACTTC
TRBV7-2	TRBJ2-5	NA	NA	CASSVIQETQYF	TGTGCCAGCAGCGTAATTCAAGAGACCCAGTACTTC
TRBV9	TRBJ2-1	NA	NA	CASSVAGLSYNEQFF	TGTGCCAGCAGCGTAGCAGGGTTATCCTACAATGAGCAGTTCTTC
TRBV6-1	TRBJ2-7	large	NA	CASSRYGAYEQYF	TGTGCCAGCAGTCGATACGGAGCCTACGAGCAGTACTTC
TRBV2	TRBJ1-5	NA	NA	CASSENSGGQPQHF	TGTGCCAGCAGTGAAAACAGCGGCGGTCAGCCCCAGCATTTT
TRBV20-1	TRBJ2-5	few	TRBD2	CSARTSGGNQETQYF	TGCAGTGCTAGGACTAGCGGGGGGAACCAAGAGACCCAGTACTTC
TRBV27	TRBJ1-6	few	NA	CASRGAQGMYNSPLHF	TGTGCCAGCAGGGGAGCACAGGGCATGTATAATTCACCCCTCCACTTT
TRBV6-5	TRBJ1-1	few	NA	CASSYDRPKMNTEAFF	TGTGCCAGCAGTTACGACAGGCCCAAGATGAACACTGAAGCTTTCTTT
TRBV29-1	TRBJ1-2	few	NA	CSVVGPGVGYGYTF	TGCAGCGTTGTTGGCCCAGGGGTGGGGTATGGCTACACCTTC
TRBV5-1	TRBJ2-7	NA	NA	CASSLSVGQGGNEQYF	TGCGCCAGCAGCTTGTCCGTGGGGCAGGGTGGCAACGAGCAGTACTTC
TRBV19	TRBJ1-5	NA	NA	CASTGNGQGPQHF	TGTGCCAGTACGGGGAATGGACAAGGGCCCCAGCATTTT
TRBV25-1	TRBJ1-1	NA	TRBD1	CASSDQTPRTGNTEAFF	TGTGCCAGCAGTGATCAAACCCCGAGGACAGGAAACACTGAAGCTTTCTTT
TRBV7-9	TRBJ1-4	NA	TRBD1	CASSLRQGNEKLFF	TGTGCCAGCAGCCTTCGACAGGGGAATGAAAAACTGTTTTTT
TRBV20-1	TRBJ1-6	few	NA	CSARDQTEPLHF	TGCAGTGCTAGAGATCAGACGGAGCCCCTCCACTTT
TRBV20-1	TRBJ2-3	NA	NA	CSAIVHLGTDTQYF	TGCAGTGCTATTGTCCATCTTGGCACAGATACGCAGTATTTT
TRBV25-1	TRBJ1-2	NA	NA	CASSEVGGPYGGYTF	TGTGCCAGCAGTGAGGTGGGGGGCCCATATGGAGGCTACACCTTC
TRBV28	TRBJ1-2	NA	NA	CASSLMDYGYTF	TGTGCCAGCAGTTTAATGGATTATGGCTACACCTTC
TRBV6-5	TRBJ2-3	few	NA	CASSSRDGSTDTQYF	TGTGCCAGCAGTTCCCGGGACGGAAGCACAGATACGCAGTATTTT
TRBV5-1	TRBJ1-2	NA	NA	CASSMSQAGYTF	TGCGCCAGCAGCATGTCTCAGGCTGGCTACACCTTC
TRBV30	TRBJ2-7	NA	NA	CAWIPRDRSYEQYF	TGTGCCTGGATCCCCCGGGACCGCTCCTACGAGCAGTACTTC
TRBV19	TRBJ1-5	NA	TRBD1	CASSIYGNSGTGFNQPQHF	TGTGCCAGTAGTATATATGGGAATTCCGGGACAGGCTTCAATCAGCCCCAGCATTTT